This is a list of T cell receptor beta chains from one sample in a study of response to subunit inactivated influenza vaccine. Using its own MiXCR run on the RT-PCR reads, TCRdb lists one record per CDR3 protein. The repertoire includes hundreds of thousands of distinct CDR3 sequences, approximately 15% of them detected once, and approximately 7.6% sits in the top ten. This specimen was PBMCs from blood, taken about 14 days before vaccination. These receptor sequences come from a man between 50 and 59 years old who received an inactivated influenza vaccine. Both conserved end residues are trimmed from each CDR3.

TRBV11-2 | ASSLGRQQGTQY
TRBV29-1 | SAQGEDNTGELF
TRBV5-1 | ASSFSGVSGYEQY
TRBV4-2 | ASSQDTAGEETQY
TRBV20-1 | SAVGTEVGGKIYEQY
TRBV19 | ASSNGGEQF
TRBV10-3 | AIGGQGPYEQY
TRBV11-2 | ASSFYRVTLSSGANVLT
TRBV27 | ASSLWAQAYTGELF
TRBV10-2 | ASGAAGSGDEQY
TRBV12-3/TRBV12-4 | ASSFQLASPLH
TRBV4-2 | ASSQDLAVGTRTDTQY
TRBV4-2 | ASSQDYSRVSDTQY
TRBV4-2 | ASSQDLRDRGYNEQF
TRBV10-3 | AISEFSSSYNEQF
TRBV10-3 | AISESNPNTDTQY
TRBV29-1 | SATLSTSGWGNEQF
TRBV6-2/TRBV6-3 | ASSQGYETQY
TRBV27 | ASSYLADAYEQY
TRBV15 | ATSQKTGFQETQY
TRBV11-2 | ASSPPGNENLF
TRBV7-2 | ASSPTGGRYEQY
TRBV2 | ASGLAGALIGTQY
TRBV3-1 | ASSPYSGSTYNEQF
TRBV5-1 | ASSNGDSQETQY
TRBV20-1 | SARLARGKRTEAF
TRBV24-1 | ATSDLYGTENEQF
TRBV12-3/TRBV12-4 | ASTSLGGTEAF
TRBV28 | ASSPRPETQY
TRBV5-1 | ASSLEVGRNEQF
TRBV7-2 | ASSLARIGELF